This TCR gamma chain comes out of a study of intestinal T cells in coeliac disease (dated by TCRdb to the early 2020s). At the level of the whole study: In the TRG cohort, the mean age of coeliac patients was roughly 15 years compared with around 59 years for controls, so the coeliac patients were much younger than the controls. A second, larger TCR-gamma (TRG) cohort included duodenal biopsies from 30 to 40 coeliac disease patients and approximately 19 non-coeliac controls. Duodenal biopsies from approximately ten coeliac disease patients and approximately ten non-coeliac controls were included in the TCR-delta (TRD) cohort.

For each case, genomic DNA was isolated from ten 5-um FFPE scrolls with the QIAamp DNA FFPE tissue kit. Fully anonymised formalin-fixed paraffin-embedded duodenal biopsies surplus to diagnostic needs were used to test TCR repertoire-based classification of coeliac disease. The method behind the library was multiplex PCR. Sequencing relied on an Ion Torrent PGM. TRG repertoires were amplified from approximately 200 ng of biopsy DNA using the LymphoTrack kit, whose primers carry Illumina adapters. TRG amplicons were purified with AMPure XP beads, quantified on a 2100 Bioanalyzer, and pooled equimolarly. TRG libraries were sequenced on an Ion PGM instrument. On the authors' methods: FastX discarded any read in which over 10% of nucleotides had a quality score below the third quartile for that patient. IMGT/HighV-QUEST was used to align reads in order to assign V, D and J genes, locate CDR3 regions and judge functionality. After the sequences were translated into amino acids, every sequence predicted to be non-functional was thrown out. CDR3s were split into kmers, with and without positional annotation; kmer frequencies underwent PCA, and samples were clustered using all 1023 combinations of PCs 1-10. Leave-one-out cross-validation was used to validate the classification, with parameters re-optimised on the remaining samples in each round. Using the vegan R package, Shannon diversity was calculated from repeated random subsamples whose size matched the lowest read count. TCRdb reprocessed the public reads with the caller CATT; rows with the same DNA were merged afterwards. None of the V and J calls come from the authors' own analysis; TCRdb made them. The sample table shows 750 or so gamma-chain clones, and about 55% are seen once. 12% of the sample is in the top ten clones.

As for this clone: It lacks a known antigen. Per-nucleotide qualities are absent, and no much larger clonotype sits a single base away.

Study-level results and caveats: FFPE-derived DNA was found to be relatively degraded, and loss of a proportion of TCR sequences in each sample was likely caused by this degradation. The coeliac group and the control group were significantly different in age, but an analysis split by age did not give significant classification. All 20 or so biopsies in training were correctly classified by TRD kmer-based clustering, and a leave-one-out accuracy of approximately 89% was reported. Repeated CDR3 amino acid sequences could not be distinguished from PCR duplicates. Of some 54 biopsies, around 51 (around 94%) were correctly classified by TRG clustering, which had a reported leave-one-out accuracy of 87%.

V loses 0 bases at its end and J loses 6 bases; junction bases beyond the gene matches: 11. The CDR3 starts with the cysteine, ends with the phenylalanine, and has 15 residues. CDR3 DNA only is kept here, 45 bases in frame from base 1. The CDR1 and CDR2 encoded by the germline V gene are VINAFY and YDVSNSKD. The sequencing input was a duodenal biopsy. The chain is assembled from TRGV5 and TRGJ1 or TRGJ2. This clonotype was obtained from a human donor with celiac disease. This receptor has the CDR3 CATWDRRGGIYKKLF. The nucleotides are TGTGCCACCTGGGACAGGCGGGGCGGGATTTATAAGAAACTCTTT.